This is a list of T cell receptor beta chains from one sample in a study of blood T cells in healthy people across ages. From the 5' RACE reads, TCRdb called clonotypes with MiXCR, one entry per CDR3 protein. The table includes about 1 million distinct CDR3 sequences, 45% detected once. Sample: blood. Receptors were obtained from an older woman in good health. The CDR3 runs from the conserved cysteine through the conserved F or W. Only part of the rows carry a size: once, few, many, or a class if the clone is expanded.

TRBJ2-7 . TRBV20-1 CSARPWGGTYGQYF
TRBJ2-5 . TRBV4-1 CASSQGGLAVTGKYF
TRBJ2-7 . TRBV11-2 CASSGLAGGLYEQYF
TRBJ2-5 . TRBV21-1 CASSKGLAGDQETQYF
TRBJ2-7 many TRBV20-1 CSARDPLSSYEQYF
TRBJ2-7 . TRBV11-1 CASSPSRTSGRRGEQYF
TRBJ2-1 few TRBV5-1 CASSLTSWDNEQFF
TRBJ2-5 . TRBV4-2 CASSQGSGTSVQETQYF
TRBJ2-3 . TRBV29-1 CSARTGAADTQYF
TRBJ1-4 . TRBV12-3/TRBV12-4 CASSRQGAKNEKLFF
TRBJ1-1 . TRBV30 CAWNRGGNTEAFF
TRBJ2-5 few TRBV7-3 CASSLTLAQRETQYF
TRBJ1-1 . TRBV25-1 CATGRTGNTEAFF
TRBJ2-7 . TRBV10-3 CAISESNSYEQYF
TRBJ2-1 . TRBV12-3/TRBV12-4 CASSLSSGYFDEQFF
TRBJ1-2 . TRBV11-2 CASSLVRTSYGYTF
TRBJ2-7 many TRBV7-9 CASSLAASYYEQYF
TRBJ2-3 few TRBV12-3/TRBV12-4 CASTQTYTDTQYF
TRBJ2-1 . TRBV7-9 CASSFRLAGGNEQFF
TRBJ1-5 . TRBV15 CATSRVEGTYSNQPQHF
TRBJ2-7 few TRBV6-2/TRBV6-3 CASTPNPGYMYYEQYF
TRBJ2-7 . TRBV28 CASSPIRAGSYEQYF
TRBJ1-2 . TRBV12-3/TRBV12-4 CASSPPPGRLTSGYTF
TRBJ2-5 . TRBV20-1 CSATYILGVLETQYF
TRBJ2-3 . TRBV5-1 CASSLDWGFTDTQYF
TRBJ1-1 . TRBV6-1 CASSFTQNTEAFF
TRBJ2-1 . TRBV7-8 CASSLGGLAGGMGNEQFF
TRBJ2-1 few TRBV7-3 CASSPRAKAGDEQFF
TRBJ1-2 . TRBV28 CASSFSLMAVTNNYGYTF
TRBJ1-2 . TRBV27 CASSSLSTGIGGYTF
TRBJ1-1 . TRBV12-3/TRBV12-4 CASSLGLGGNTEAFF
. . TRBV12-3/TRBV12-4 CASSQGTSGKETQYF
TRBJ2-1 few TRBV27 CAVSDLAYNNEQFF
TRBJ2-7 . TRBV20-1 CSAPRKGAYEQYF
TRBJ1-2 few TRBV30 CAWLFRDRGNYGYTF
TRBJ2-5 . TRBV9 CASSASRDRRGLQETQYF
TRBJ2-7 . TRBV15 CATSRGKWGEQYF
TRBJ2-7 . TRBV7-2 CASSFSGTQYF
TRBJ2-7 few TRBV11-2 CASSLDHRVRAEQYF
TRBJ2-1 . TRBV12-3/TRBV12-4 CASSSELAGKRDEQFF
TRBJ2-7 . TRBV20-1 CSARPTYEQYF
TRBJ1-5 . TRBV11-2 CASSLDPTRPQHF
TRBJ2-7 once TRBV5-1 CASRTHSYEQYF
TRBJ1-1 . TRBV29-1 CSVEEPRQGDTEAFF
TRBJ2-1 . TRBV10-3 CAISESPSSYNEQFF
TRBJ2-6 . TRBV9 CASSRTGANVLTF
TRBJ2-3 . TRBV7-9 CASSGPTSGVPDTQYF
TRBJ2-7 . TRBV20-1 CSAIQGYGHEQYF
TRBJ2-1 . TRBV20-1 CSARGLAGHYNEQFF
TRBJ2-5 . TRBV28 CASSLTRTGETQYF
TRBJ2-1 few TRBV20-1 CSARVMTSGSYNEQFF
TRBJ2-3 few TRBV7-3 CASSPPGAGTDTQYF